A selection of T cell receptor beta chains follows, all from one sample in a study of T cells after posttransplantation cyclophosphamide. The assay was immunoSEQ multiplex PCR, and TCRdb's table has in-frame clones only and misses some. The data contain about 18,000 clones, over 80% of them singletons. The sample comprised memory CD4+ T cells sorted from blood. The origin of the receptors is a man under 40 in good health and a related stem cell transplant donor. The CDR3 runs from the conserved cysteine through the conserved F or W. D genes are given only for firm matches. Clone size appears in some rows only: once, few, many, or a class for an expanded clone.

-	once	TRBV11-2	TRBJ2-7	CASSLEQGRFYEQYF	TGTGCCAGCAGCTTAGAACAGGGCAGGTTCTACGAGCAGTACTTC
TRBD1	-	TRBV6-5	TRBJ1-4	CASSYLQGGRAEKLFF	TGTGCCAGCAGTTACTTGCAGGGGGGAAGGGCAGAAAAACTGTTTTTT
TRBD2	-	TRBV5-1	TRBJ2-5	CASSLGGTSYVETQYF	TGCGCCAGCAGCTTGGGAGGGACTAGCTATGTAGAGACCCAGTACTTC
TRBD1	-	TRBV5-4	TRBJ2-2	CASSTGQGNTGELFF	TGTGCCAGCAGCACCGGACAGGGGAACACCGGGGAGCTGTTTTTT
-	-	TRBV28	TRBJ2-6	CASSLTYSGANVLTF	TGTGCCAGCAGTTTGACTTACTCTGGGGCCAACGTCCTGACTTTC
-	-	TRBV7-2	TRBJ1-1	CASSLPGTLSGQNTEAFF	TGTGCCAGCAGCTTGCCAGGGACCCTATCGGGACAGAACACTGAAGCTTTCTTT
-	-	TRBV21-1	TRBJ2-7	CASSSLRDRESSYEQYF	TGTGCCAGCAGCAGCCTACGGGACAGGGAAAGTTCCTACGAGCAGTACTTC
-	few	TRBV7-9	TRBJ1-1	CASSFLQVGTEAFF	TGTGCCAGCAGCTTTTTACAGGTCGGGACTGAAGCTTTCTTT
-	-	TRBV2	TRBJ1-4	CASSKNRERGEKLFF	TGTGCCAGCAGTAAAAACAGGGAAAGGGGTGAAAAACTGTTTTTT
-	-	TRBV7-6	TRBJ2-1	CASSTFRSEQFF	TGTGCCAGCAGCACCTTTAGGAGTGAGCAGTTCTTC
-	-	TRBV6-1	TRBJ1-1	CASSEVGAGLGFTEAFF	TGTGCCAGCAGTGAAGTCGGAGCAGGACTGGGCTTCACTGAAGCTTTCTTT
-	-	TRBV7-6	TRBJ1-6	CASSLASGRPGSYNSPLHF	TGTGCCAGCAGCTTAGCAAGCGGACGGCCAGGATCCTATAATTCACCCCTCCACTTT
-	-	TRBV7-2	TRBJ1-4	CASSYNPGQLFF	TGTGCCAGCAGCTACAACCCCGGACAGCTGTTTTTT
TRBD1	once	TRBV27	TRBJ1-1	CASSSHGQGGGTEAFF	TGTGCCAGCAGTAGCCACGGACAGGGCGGGGGCACTGAAGCTTTCTTT
TRBD2	-	TRBV5-1	TRBJ2-5	CASSLVPSGPNQETQYF	TGCGCCAGCAGCTTGGTGCCTAGCGGGCCTAACCAAGAGACCCAGTACTTC
TRBD2	-	TRBV7-2	TRBJ2-1	CASSLTGTSGSSSYNEQFF	TGTGCCAGCAGCTTAACCGGGACTAGCGGGAGTAGCTCCTACAATGAGCAGTTCTTC
-	-	TRBV18	TRBJ1-1	CASSSQGNTEAFF	TGCGCCAGCTCGTCCCAGGGAAACACTGAAGCTTTCTTT
TRBD1	few	TRBV19	TRBJ1-6	CASSMGTENYNSPLHF	TGTGCCAGTAGTATGGGGACAGAAAACTATAATTCACCCCTCCACTTT
-	-	TRBV7-9	TRBJ2-1	CASSPLSSYNEQFF	TGTGCCAGCAGCCCGCTGAGCTCCTACAATGAGCAGTTCTTC
-	-	TRBV2	TRBJ2-1	CASNRDFANEQFF	TGTGCCAGCAACCGGGACTTTGCCAATGAGCAGTTCTTC
-	-	TRBV4-2	TRBJ1-2	CASSQSDGYTF	TGTGCCAGCAGCCAATCAGATGGCTACACCTTC
-	-	TRBV27	TRBJ1-1	CASSSTPDITEAFF	TGTGCCAGCAGTTCCACCCCTGACATCACTGAAGCTTTCTTT
TRBD2	-	TRBV11-3	TRBJ2-1	CASKGRGNEQFF	TGTGCCAGCAAAGGGAGGGGCAATGAGCAGTTCTTC
-	few	TRBV5-1	TRBJ1-1	CASSLRQDGEAFF	TGCGCCAGCAGCTTACGACAGGACGGGGAAGCTTTCTTT
-	-	TRBV6-5	TRBJ1-6	CASSSEKYNSPLHF	TGTGCCAGCAGTTCGGAGAAATATAATTCACCCCTCCACTTT
-	-	TRBV9	TRBJ2-5	CASSVVLGGTQYF	TGTGCCAGCAGCGTAGTACTAGGAGGGACCCAGTACTTC
TRBD1	-	TRBV4-2	TRBJ2-7	CASSRTGAYEQYF	TGTGCCAGCAGCCGGACAGGGGCCTACGAGCAGTACTTC
-	-	TRBV28	TRBJ2-7	CASNPGDSYEQYF	TGTGCCAGCAACCCCGGGGACTCCTACGAGCAGTACTTC
-	-	TRBV9	TRBJ1-2	CASSSGGGNYGYTF	TGTGCCAGCAGCTCAGGAGGAGGGAACTATGGCTACACCTTC
-	-	TRBV6-1	TRBJ2-3	CASKILPRADTQYF	TGTGCCAGCAAAATACTTCCGAGGGCAGATACGCAGTATTTT
-	few	TRBV5-6	TRBJ1-3	CASTLAVSGNTIYF	TGTGCCAGCACCCTTGCAGTCTCTGGAAACACCATATATTTT
TRBD1	-	TRBV5-5	TRBJ1-2	CASGGQGDGYTF	TGTGCCAGCGGCGGACAGGGGGATGGCTACACCTTC
-	-	TRBV28	TRBJ1-1	CASSFKGLQAEAFF	TGTGCCAGCAGTTTCAAGGGACTCCAGGCTGAAGCTTTCTTT
TRBD1	-	TRBV5-1	TRBJ1-6	CASSSQGTANSYNSPLHF	TGCGCCAGCAGCTCACAGGGGACAGCCAATTCCTATAATTCACCCCTCCACTTT